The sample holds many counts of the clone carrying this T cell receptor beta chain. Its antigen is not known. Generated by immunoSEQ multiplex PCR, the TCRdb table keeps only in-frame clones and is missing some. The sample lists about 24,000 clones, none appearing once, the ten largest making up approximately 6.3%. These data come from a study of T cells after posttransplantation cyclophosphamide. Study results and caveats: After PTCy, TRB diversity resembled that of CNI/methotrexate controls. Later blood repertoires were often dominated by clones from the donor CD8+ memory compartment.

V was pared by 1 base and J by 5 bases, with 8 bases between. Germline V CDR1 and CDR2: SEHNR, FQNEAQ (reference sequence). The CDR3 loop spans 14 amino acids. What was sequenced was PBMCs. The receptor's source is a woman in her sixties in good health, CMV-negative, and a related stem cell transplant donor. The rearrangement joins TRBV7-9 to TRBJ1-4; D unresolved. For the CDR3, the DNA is TGTGCCAGCAGCTTAGGACGGGAAAATGAAAAACTGTTTTTT. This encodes CASSLGRENEKLFF. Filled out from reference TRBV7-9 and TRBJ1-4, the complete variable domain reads DTGVSQNPRHKITKRGQNVTFRCDPISEHNRLYWYRQTLGQGPEFLTYFQNEAQLEKSRLLSDRFSAERPKGSFSTLEIQRTEQGDSAMYLCASSLGRENEKLFFGSGTQLSVL.